This TCR beta chain came from a study of blood T cell repertoires in COVID-19. At the level of the study: The study drew acute and convalescent COVID-19 samples from the United States, Italy and Spain.

The CDR3 sequence is 14 residues long. Losses at the gene ends were 6 bases for V and 2 bases for J; bases not matched to a gene: 4. Germline V gives CDR1 LNHDA, CDR2 SQIVND (reference sequence). In the authors' methods: Estimates of nucleated cell counts were drawn from the amplification of reference gene primers. Some clones are missing from TCRdb's copy, which holds only in-frame ones; the method was immunoSEQ multiplex PCR. V, J and clone size reflect that table, while D and trimming were determined from the DNA. The table records 240,000 or so clones, 85% to 90% of them present only once. This receptor was taken from a middle-aged woman who had recovered from COVID-19. The J gene is TRBJ2-7, the V gene TRBV19; TRBD1 agrees at 10 bases. Sample: peripheral blood. The CDR3 DNA reads as TGTGCCAGTAGCCCCGGACAGGGGGCCTACGAGCAGTACTTC. It specifies CASSPGQGAYEQYF.